The next 22 T cell receptor beta chains were all read from a single sample in a study of T cells in narcolepsy. Data came from immunoSEQ multiplex PCR; TCRdb stores just in-frame clones and leaves some out. Of tens of thousands of clones listed, about 80% were seen once; the top ten hold over 0.55%. Sequencing used CD45RA- memory CD4+ T cells from PBMCs. These receptors were collected from a human donor with narcolepsy.

V is TRBV15 and J is TRBJ2-5; either TRBD1 or TRBD2 may fit D (5 bases each). This CDR3 is built from 16 residues. The V end lost 4 bases, the J end lost 7 bases, and 22 bases lay between the germline ends. The germline V gene encodes CDR1 LNHNV and CDR2 YYDKDF (reference sequence). In DNA form, the CDR3 reads TGTGCCACCAGCACCGCACAGGTCCCCGGGACGGTGACCCAGTACTTC. As protein: CATSTAQVPGTVTQYF.

The chain combines TRBV19 with TRBJ2-3; D tentatively reads TRBD1 or TRBD2 (5 bases each). V shed 7 bases and J shed 2 bases, with 16 bases lying between them. The germline CDR1 and CDR2 sequences are LNHDA and SQIVND (reference sequence). CDR3 length equals 15 residues. CDR3 coding DNA: TGTGCCAGTACCCCAGACAGAGGGGCCACAGATACGCAGTATTTT. Protein sequence: CASTPDRGATDTQYF.

The chain uses TRBV5-4 and TRBJ2-4, with 8 bases fitting TRBD1. The CDR3 runs 14 residues. CDR1 and CDR2 from the germline V gene are SGHNT and YYREEE (reference sequence). The trim removed 9 bases at V and 8 bases at J, leaving 13 bases unmatched. The CDR3 DNA reads as TGTGCCACGCGGACAGGGCTAGCCGGGGACATTCAGTACTTC. Its protein product is CATRTGLAGDIQYF.

The J gene is TRBJ1-1, the V gene TRBV7-9; D unclear. The germline V gene has CDR1 SEHNR and CDR2 FQNEAQ (reference sequence). CDR3 length: 14 residues. Trimming stripped 0 bases from V and 6 bases from J, with 11 bases between. CDR3 coding DNA: TGTGCCAGCAGCTTAGCATCCGGGAGCGCTGAAGCTTTCTTT. Residues: CASSLASGSAEAFF.

DNA of the CDR3: TGTGCCAGCCAGCGTCGGACTGAAGCTTTCTTT. Residues: CASQRRTEAFF. This chain links TRBV6-5 with TRBJ1-1; D is unresolved. Germline V CDR1 and CDR2: MNHEY, SVGAGI. This CDR3 spans 11 amino acids. V was shortened by 8 bases and J by 5 bases, with 9 bases between the two germline ends.

The V and J genes are TRBV29-1 and TRBJ1-1, with 7 bases that match TRBD1. Germline CDR1 and CDR2: SQVTM and ANQGSEA. V dropped 3 bases and J dropped 5; count of bases not matched to a gene: 6. This CDR3 contains 13 residues. The CDR3 DNA follows: TGCAGCGTTGATCAAGGGGGCAGAACTGAAGCTTTCTTT. Its translation is CSVDQGGRTEAFF.

This clone was counted a single time. This CDR3 is CASSPRDGPTPPSEKNIQYF. The CDR3 bases are TGTGCCAGCAGTCCAAGGGATGGGCCAACGCCCCCCTCCGAGAAAAACATTCAGTACTTC. The J gene is TRBJ2-4, the V gene TRBV27; no firm D call. Germline CDR1 reads MNHEY; CDR2 reads SMNVEV (reference sequence). This CDR3 spans 20 amino acids. V was cut by 5 bases and J by 4 bases, with 30 bases left in between.

This clone was counted between two and nine times. This chain uses TRBV10-2 with TRBJ1-2; D might be TRBD1 (5 bases). With 2 bases removed from V and 8 bases from J, the gap between germline ends came to 9 bases. Germline CDR1 and CDR2: WSHSY and SAAADI. The CDR3 length is 12 residues. The CDR3 region is CASSERTRGYTF. CDR3 nucleotides: TGCGCCAGCAGTGAGAGGACAAGAGGCTACACCTTC.

The V and J genes are TRBV6-5 and TRBJ2-7, with 7 nucleotides matching TRBD1. CDR3 length equals 13 residues. Per germline, CDR1 MNHEY and CDR2 SVGAGI. V trimming: 6 bases; J trimming: 5 bases; junction bases outside the gene matches: 7. This CDR3 is CASSKLTGNEQYF. In DNA, the CDR3 is TGTGCCAGCAGCAAACTGACAGGGAACGAGCAGTACTTC.

The chain uses TRBV30 and TRBJ2-7; possibly TRBD2 for D (5 bases). The CDR3 spans 11 residues. The germline V gene encodes CDR1 GTSNPN and CDR2 SVGIG (reference sequence). V was pared by 2 bases and J by 9 bases, with 11 bases between. CDR3 loop: CAWSPGNGQYF. The CDR3 DNA is TGTGCCTGGAGTCCGGGGAACGGGCAGTACTTC.

V and J are TRBV7-9 and TRBJ2-7, with TRBD2 as a possible D gene (5 bases). The CDR3 has 13 residues. Trimming removed 5 bases at V and 4 bases at J, with 12 bases between. Germline lookup yields CDR1 SEHNR and CDR2 FQNEAQ (reference sequence). In DNA, the CDR3 is TGTGCCAGCAGCCCCTATCGAGGGTACGAGCAGTACTTC. It specifies CASSPYRGYEQYF.

Worth noting for this clone: Relative to the germline gene, one junction end is altered; a read error may explain this. The rearrangement uses TRBV10-2 and TRBJ2-7, with a possible D match to TRBD2 (6 bases). The CDR3 has 10 residues. Germline CDR1 reads WSHSY; CDR2 reads SAAADI. The CDR3 loop reads CASGAGGINF. CDR3 nucleotide sequence: TGCGCCAGCGGGGCCGGGGGAATTAACTTC.

The V call is TRBV5-6, the J call TRBJ1-3; D gene uncertain. The V end lost 0 bases, the J end lost 4 bases, and 8 bases lay between the germline ends. The CDR3 is made up of 14 amino acids. Germline CDR1 is SGHDT and CDR2 is YYEEEE. The CDR3 protein is CASSLGTAGNTIYF. In DNA, the CDR3 is TGTGCCAGCAGCTTGGGGACCGCAGGAAACACCATATATTTT. The complete variable domain, with remaining parts taken from reference TRBV5-6 and TRBJ1-3, reads DAGVTQSPTHLIKTRGQQVTLRCSPKSGHDTVSWYQQALGQGPQFIFQYYEEEERQRGNFPDRFSGHQFPNYSSELNVNALLLGDSALYLCASSLGTAGNTIYFGEGSWLTVV.

This rearrangement joins TRBV30 to TRBJ1-3; D unresolved. V was clipped by 7 bases and J by 0 bases, with 13 bases between them. CDR1 GTSNPN and CDR2 SVGIG come from the germline V gene (reference sequence). This CDR3 spans 14 amino acids. For the CDR3, the DNA is TGTGCCTCCCCCGGACGGAGCTCTGGAAACACCATATATTTT. Protein: CASPGRSSGNTIYF. Based on the CDR3 plus reference TRBV30 and TRBJ1-3, the full variable domain is SQTIHQWPATLVQPVGSPLSLECTVEGTSNPNLYWYRQAAGRGLQLLFYSVGIGQISSEVPQNLSASRPQDRQFILSSKKLLLSDSGFYLCASPGRSSGNTIYFGEGSWLTVV.

CDR3 in amino acids: CASRSGQGGIVAQHF. CDR3 bases: TGTGCCAGCAGATCGGGACAGGGGGGAATCGTGGCCCAGCATTTT. The rearrangement links TRBV27 to TRBJ1-5, with TRBD1 matching 11 bases. From germline, CDR1 is MNHEY and CDR2 SMNVEV (reference sequence). This CDR3 contains 15 residues. With V trimmed by 6 bases and J by 11 bases, 12 bases remained unmatched.

The genes are TRBV6-1 and TRBJ1-1, with D unresolved. The CDR3 has 13 residues. V gave up 4 bases and J gave up 1 base, with 7 bases separating them. Germline-derived CDR1 and CDR2 are MNHNS and SASEGT. The CDR3 protein is CASSGSGNTEAFF. In nucleotides, the CDR3 is TGTGCCAGCAGTGGATCGGGGAACACTGAAGCTTTCTTT.

V usage is TRBV27 and J usage is TRBJ2-2, with TRBD2 matching over 14 bases. From germline, CDR1 is MNHEY and CDR2 SMNVEV (reference sequence). V was pared by 6 bases and J by 7 bases, with 7 bases of the junction left unmatched. The CDR3 is 16 amino acids. The CDR3 sequence is CASRGLAGVVYGELFF. In nucleotides, the CDR3 is TGTGCCAGCAGGGGACTAGCGGGAGTGGTTTACGGGGAGCTGTTTTTT.

The chain uses TRBV9 and TRBJ2-2, with D possibly matching TRBD1 (6 bases). V was pared by 1 base and J by 1 base, with 11 bases between. CDR3 length: 16 residues. CDR1 SGDLS and CDR2 YYNGEE come from the germline V gene. CDR3 coding DNA: TGTGCCAGCAGCGTAAAGCAGGGGCTGAACACCGGGGAGCTGTTTTTT. Protein sequence: CASSVKQGLNTGELFF.

The J gene is TRBJ2-5, the V gene TRBV7-3, with 9 bases fitting TRBD2. CDR1 is SGHTA, CDR2 FQGTGA, per germline. This CDR3 comprises 16 residues. The trim removed 6 bases at V and 5 bases at J, leaving 13 bases unmatched. The CDR3 loop reads CASSPSAGGGRETQYF. CDR3 sequence (DNA): TGTGCCAGCAGTCCTTCAGCGGGGGGCGGTCGGGAGACCCAGTACTTC.

The chain is built from TRBV10-2 and TRBJ1-2, with 10 bases that match TRBD1. CDR1 and CDR2 (germline): WSHSY, SAAADI. Trimming took 5 bases from V and 6 from J; bases not matched to a gene: 6. The length of the CDR3 is 14 residues. CDR3 nucleotide sequence: TGCGCCAGCAGTACGACAGGGGGCGTCGATGGCTACACCTTC. Amino acid sequence: CASSTTGGVDGYTF.

This sequence joins TRBV28 and TRBJ2-3, with a possible D match to TRBD1 (6 bases). V shed 5 bases and J shed 3 bases, with 21 bases lying between them. CDR3 length: 17 amino acids. Germline CDR1 MDHEN, CDR2 SYDVKM. Here the CDR3 DNA reads TGTGCCAGCAGTACCGTGACAGGTTTGGTGGATACAGATACGCAGTATTTT. It yields the protein CASSTVTGLVDTDTQYF.

This chain links TRBV7-3 with TRBJ2-1, with D hard to call. Germline V gives CDR1 SGHTA, CDR2 FQGTGA. Trimming took 1 base from V and 9 from J, leaving 13 bases between them. The length of the CDR3 is 14 residues. The CDR3 bases are TGTGCCAGCAGCTTAAGTTTGGGATGGGGTGAGCAGTTCTTC. Translating it yields CASSLSLGWGEQFF.